This T cell receptor beta chain was recovered during a study of cytomegalovirus exposure and HLA in healthy donors. The overall study: An earlier analysis identified under 130 million unique TCR beta sequences in some 180 million T cells. Notes on the study in general: Versus the approximately 700-donor mean, an Asian-associated ancestry cluster reportedly showed fewer N-insertions in a later analysis.

A multiplex PCR was run with 60 Vbeta primers and 13 Jbeta primers. Clones were read by immunoSEQ multiplex PCR, and TCRdb kept only the in-frame ones, dropping some. This sample yields 90,000 or so clones, of which more than 55% are seen a single time; about 5.4% belongs to the top ten. Nominally healthy donors provided the samples, though records likely missed some immune exposures. Details on this clone: No antigen is known for it.

V lost 1 base to trimming and J lost 1 base, with 13 bases between them. The CDR3 runs to 16 residues. Germline V lookup: CDR1 ENHRY, CDR2 SYGVKD. The sequence was obtained from a boy younger than 18 in good health and CMV-seropositive. The genes are TRBV10-3 and TRBJ2-5, with D possibly matching TRBD2 (6 bases). Sequencing was carried out using PBMCs. The CDR3 DNA reads TGTGCCATCAGTGAGTTTATTGGGGGAGGCCAAGAGACCCAGTACTTC. The encoded protein is CAISEFIGGGQETQYF.